This T cell receptor beta chain was documented in a study of blood T cells in healthy people across ages. The sample holds many counts of this clonotype. Its antigen is still unknown. Study results and limitations: Strong correlation existed between TCR beta diversity and naive T cell percentage.

The use of a sample-barcoded 5' primer and a J-beta primer mix characterized a second PCR of roughly 7 to 11 cycles. TCRdb used MiXCR to reprocess the 5' RACE reads, holding one entry per CDR3 protein. The profile shows hundreds of thousands of distinct CDR3 sequences, about 25% of them singletons. Germline V gives CDR1 DFQATT, CDR2 SNEGSKA (reference sequence). The CDR3 consists of 12 residues. V lost 3 bases and J lost 8, with 10 bases in between. In addition, the sample was reused for a study of T cells of mothers and their children.

The rearrangement joins TRBV20-1 to TRBJ1-4, with D perhaps TRBD1 (5 bases). This TCR derives from a boy aged 2-9 years in good health. Sequencing used blood. CDR3 DNA sequence: TGCAGTGCTAGTCGGGGGAGGGAAAAACTGTTTTTT. Protein sequence: CSASRGREKLFF.